These 26 T cell receptor beta chains came from one sample sequenced in a study of beta chain features in type 1 diabetes. Reverse transcription of all isolated RNA meant that expressed TCRB transcripts were sequenced. Some clones are missing from TCRdb's copy, which holds only in-frame ones; the method was immunoSEQ multiplex PCR. This sample has hundreds of thousands of clones; over 8.5% occur once, and the top ten carry about 0.037%. Specimen: naive CD4+ T cells from blood. The receptors were gathered from a woman between 18 and 29 years old in good health.

This clone was detected only a few times. The V call is TRBV30, the J call TRBJ2-3; D is possibly TRBD1 (5 bases). With 3 bases removed from V and 4 bases from J, the gap between germline ends came to 14 bases. This CDR3 is 14 amino acids long. CDR1 and CDR2 from the germline V gene are GTSNPN and SVGIG (reference sequence). Here the CDR3 DNA reads TGTGCCTGGAGAACAGGCTCACGGGCAGATACGCAGTATTTT. Protein sequence: CAWRTGSRADTQYF.

The J gene is TRBJ2-5, the V gene TRBV11-2; a possible D gene is TRBD2 (6 bases). CDR3 length: 15 residues. The ends were cut back, 3 bases at V and 6 bases at J, with 17 bases in the middle. Germline V gives CDR1 SGHAT, CDR2 FQNNGV. CDR3 sequence reads: CASSLGVGREQTQYF. CDR3 DNA: TGTGCCAGCAGCTTGGGCGTGGGGCGGGAACAGACCCAGTACTTC.

The chain carries TRBV5-1 and TRBJ2-5; D is possibly TRBD2 (7 bases). The CDR3 spans 19 residues. CDR1 and CDR2 (germline): SGHRS, YFSETQ. Trimming removed 3 bases at V and 2 bases at J, with 26 bases between. This CDR3 is CASSWGGASGTGIQETQYF. CDR3 DNA: TGCGCCAGCAGCTGGGGTGGGGCTAGCGGAACAGGGATTCAAGAGACCCAGTACTTC.

The chain links TRBV5-1 to TRBJ2-2, with a weak D call TRBD2 (5 bases). The germline V and J ends were trimmed by 0 bases and 1 base, with 10 bases remaining between them. The CDR3 has 16 amino acids. The germline CDR1 and CDR2 sequences are SGHRS and YFSETQ. The CDR3: CASSLEASQNTGELFF. The CDR3 DNA reads TGCGCCAGCAGCTTGGAAGCTAGCCAGAACACCGGGGAGCTGTTTTTT. The full variable domain, completed using reference TRBV5-1 and TRBJ2-2, is KAGVTQTPRYLIKTRGQQVTLSCSPISGHRSVSWYQQTPGQGLQFLFEYFSETQRNKGNFPGRFSGRQFSNSRSEMNVSTLELGDSALYLCASSLEASQNTGELFFGEGSRLTVL.

V is TRBV19 and J is TRBJ1-5; D may be TRBD1 (6 bases). This CDR3 has 16 amino acids. V lost 4 bases to trimming and J lost 1 base, with 14 bases between them. The germline CDR1 and CDR2 sequences are LNHDA and SQIVND (reference sequence). CDR3: CASSTKQGGSNQPQHF. The CDR3 coding sequence is TGTGCCAGTAGTACCAAACAGGGAGGGAGCAATCAGCCCCAGCATTTT.

V gene TRBV18 combines with J gene TRBJ2-7; 12 bases match TRBD2. Germline V gene lookup returns CDR1 KGHSH and CDR2 LQKENI. The CDR3 is made up of 17 amino acids. V lost 0 bases to trimming and J lost 0 bases; unmatched junction nucleotides: 3. The CDR3 spells CASSPPTSGGYSYEQYF. As DNA, the CDR3 is TGTGCCAGCTCACCACCGACTAGCGGGGGTTACTCCTACGAGCAGTACTTC.

The chain is built from TRBV6-5 and TRBJ1-1; maybe TRBD1 (6 bases). Germline V lookup: CDR1 MNHEY, CDR2 SVGAGI. CDR3 length equals 14 residues. Trimming took off 3 bases at V and 1 base at J, with 9 bases between the two ends. The CDR3 loop is CASSYSGANTEAFF. The CDR3 bases are TGTGCCAGCAGTTATTCAGGGGCGAACACTGAAGCTTTCTTT.

The chain employs TRBV18 and TRBJ1-2; TRBD1 matches 10 bases. Germline CDR1 and CDR2: KGHSH and LQKENI. This CDR3 comprises 16 residues. The V and J ends lost 2 bases and 5 bases, in that order; junction bases with no gene match: 8. The CDR3, as DNA: TGTGCCAGCTCACCAGGACGCGACAGGGGGCCTTATGGCTACACCTTC. This encodes CASSPGRDRGPYGYTF.

The chain uses TRBV5-4 and TRBJ2-2, with TRBD2 matching 7 bases. Trimming took 8 bases from V and 5 from J; bases not matched to a gene: 12. CDR1 is SGHNT, CDR2 YYREEE, per germline (reference sequence). CDR3 size: 15 residues. CDR3 amino acids: CASVGGGPVTGELFF. The CDR3 DNA reads as TGTGCCAGTGTCGGGGGAGGGCCTGTAACCGGGGAGCTGTTTTTT.

This clone appeared a few times. V gene TRBV5-1 combines with J gene TRBJ2-7, with 7 bases fitting TRBD1. Germline-derived CDR1 and CDR2 are SGHRS and YFSETQ. J gave up 3 bases and V 4 bases, and 10 bases lay outside the gene matches. CDR3 length: 15 residues. CDR3 DNA: TGCGCCAGCAGCCGGGGACAGTCAAGGATCTACGAGCAGTACTTC. It codes for CASSRGQSRIYEQYF.

This clone was recorded a few times. The V call is TRBV30, the J call TRBJ2-7; 7 bases agree with TRBD2. Germline-derived CDR1 and CDR2 are GTSNPN and SVGIG (reference sequence). The J segment lost 3 bases and the V segment lost 3 bases, leaving 5 bases of the junction unmatched. CDR3 size: 13 residues. The CDR3 coding sequence is TGTGCCTGGAGGGGAGGACTAGTCTACGAGCAGTACTTC. This codes for CAWRGGLVYEQYF.

The rearrangement links TRBV30 to TRBJ2-2; D is ambiguous. Trimming removed 1 base at V and 5 bases at J, with 11 bases between. The CDR3 length is 14 residues. Germline V gene data show CDR1 as GTSNPN and CDR2 as SVGIG (reference sequence). The chain's CDR3 is CAWSAGQVTGELFF. The DNA for the CDR3 is TGTGCCTGGAGTGCTGGGCAGGTTACCGGGGAGCTGTTTTTT. Based on the CDR3 plus reference TRBV30 and TRBJ2-2, the full variable domain is SQTIHQWPATLVQPVGSPLSLECTVEGTSNPNLYWYRQAAGRGLQLLFYSVGIGQISSEVPQNLSASRPQDRQFILSSKKLLLSDSGFYLCAWSAGQVTGELFFGEGSRLTVL.

The V call is TRBV30, the J call TRBJ1-2, with D tentatively TRBD1 (5 bases). The V and J ends lost 4 bases and 4 bases respectively, with 16 bases between them. Looked up from germline, CDR1 is GTSNPN and CDR2 is SVGIG (reference sequence). The CDR3 is 14 residues long. CDR3 sequence reads: CAWKGLGGIYGYTF. The DNA for the CDR3 is TGTGCCTGGAAAGGTCTTGGGGGGATCTATGGCTACACCTTC. The full variable domain, completed using reference TRBV30 and TRBJ1-2, is SQTIHQWPATLVQPVGSPLSLECTVEGTSNPNLYWYRQAAGRGLQLLFYSVGIGQISSEVPQNLSASRPQDRQFILSSKKLLLSDSGFYLCAWKGLGGIYGYTFGSGTRLTVV.

CDR3 region: CASSFGQTYEQYF. The DNA for the CDR3 is TGCGCCAGCAGCTTCGGACAGACCTACGAGCAGTACTTC. This sequence joins TRBV5-1 and TRBJ2-7, with a possible D match to TRBD1 (6 bases). The V gene lost 2 bases and the J gene lost 2 bases, with 8 bases spanning the gap. CDR1 SGHRS and CDR2 YFSETQ come from the germline V gene. This CDR3 region has 13 residues.

This chain uses TRBV7-8 with TRBJ2-5; TRBD2 matches 10 bases. CDR3 size: 15 residues. After removal of 2 bases from V and 5 bases from J, the junction contained 5 bases not matched to a gene. From germline, CDR1 is SGHVS and CDR2 FQNEAQ. Here the CDR3 reads CASSLSLAGVETQYF. CDR3 nucleotide sequence: TGTGCCAGCAGCTTATCCCTAGCGGGAGTGGAGACCCAGTACTTC.

The chain links TRBV30 to TRBJ2-3, with 7 bases matching TRBD1. CDR1 and CDR2 from the germline V gene are GTSNPN and SVGIG (reference sequence). The CDR3 consists of 13 residues. V lost 3 bases to trimming and J lost 1 base; unmatched junction nucleotides: 1. The CDR3, as DNA: TGTGCCTGGAGAACAGGGGGCACAGATACGCAGTATTTT. Translated, it gives CAWRTGGTDTQYF.

The rearrangement joins TRBV5-1 to TRBJ2-1, with TRBD1 matching 7 bases. J was trimmed by 7 bases and V by 0 bases; bases with no gene match: 16. This CDR3 region has 18 residues. Germline CDR1 and CDR2: SGHRS and YFSETQ. Here the CDR3 reads CASSLGRPGRGIWNEQFF. The DNA for the CDR3 is TGCGCCAGCAGCTTGGGGAGGCCTGGCAGGGGGATTTGGAATGAGCAGTTCTTC.

The chain uses TRBV5-1 and TRBJ2-5, with a tentative D call TRBD1 (5 bases). The CDR3 extends over 16 amino acids. The V end lost 0 bases, the J end lost 3 bases, and 15 bases lay between the germline ends. Germline lookup yields CDR1 SGHRS and CDR2 YFSETQ. Written as DNA, the CDR3 is TGCGCCAGCAGCTTGGGTCAGGGTAGTAGTAAAGAGACCCAGTACTTC. Protein: CASSLGQGSSKETQYF.

In its sample, this clone was seen a few times. Additional DNA sequences in this sample encode the identical CDR3. This chain joins TRBV7-9 and TRBJ2-1; TRBD1 matches 7 bases. This CDR3 has 15 residues. CDR1 is SEHNR and CDR2 is FQNEAQ in the germline V gene (reference sequence). V lost 1 base, J lost 0 bases, and 0 bases stayed unmatched. As DNA, the CDR3 is TGTGCCAGCAGCTTAGACAGGGGCTCCTACAATGAGCAGTTCTTC. Translating gives CASSLDRGSYNEQFF.

This clone appeared a few times. This CDR3 reads CAMSQGMLAFF. CDR3 nucleotides: TGTGCCATGTCCCAGGGGATGTTAGCTTTCTTT. V gene TRBV10-3 combines with J gene TRBJ1-1; TRBD1 is a possible D gene (6 bases). Germline CDR1 ENHRY, CDR2 SYGVKD. V lost 9 bases to trimming and J lost 10 bases, with 15 bases between them. This CDR3 region has 11 residues.

V usage is TRBV10-3 and J usage is TRBJ1-3, with D possibly matching TRBD1 (6 bases). V dropped 4 bases and J dropped 4 bases, with 11 bases sitting between them. Looked up from germline, CDR1 is ENHRY and CDR2 is SYGVKD. The CDR3 runs to 14 residues. CDR3 sequence reads: CAISAGARGNTIYF. The CDR3, as DNA: TGTGCCATCAGTGCAGGGGCGCGGGGAAACACCATATATTTT.

The chain combines TRBV9 with TRBJ1-2; D may be TRBD1 (6 bases). Trimming left V 0 bases short and J 4 bases short, with 10 bases between. Germline V CDR1 and CDR2: SGDLS, YYNGEE. This CDR3 is 14 amino acids long. The CDR3, as DNA: TGTGCCAGCAGCGTAGGACAGGCAACCTATGGCTACACCTTC. This gives the protein CASSVGQATYGYTF.

The chain is built from TRBV6-6 and TRBJ1-1, with 7 bases matching TRBD1. Germline V CDR1 and CDR2: MNHNY, SVGAGI (reference sequence). V was pared by 5 bases and J by 6 bases, with 6 bases of the junction left unmatched. The CDR3 contains 13 residues. As DNA, the CDR3 is TGTGCCAGCAGTGTCCGGGACAGAGCTGAAGCTTTCTTT. Protein sequence: CASSVRDRAEAFF.

Only a few counts were recorded for this clone. The chain links TRBV15 to TRBJ1-2; 8 bases agree with TRBD1. V shed 0 bases and J 8 bases; nucleotides not matched to a gene: 5. CDR1 is LNHNV and CDR2 is YYDKDF in the germline V gene (reference sequence). The CDR3 contains 14 residues. The CDR3 sequence is CATSRDPTGDGYTF. CDR3 in DNA: TGTGCCACCAGCAGAGACCCGACAGGGGACGGCTACACCTTC.

This clone was observed a few times. The chain links TRBV5-1 to TRBJ1-1; maybe TRBD1 (6 bases). V gave up 1 base and J gave up 0 bases, with 10 bases separating them. Germline V lookup: CDR1 SGHRS, CDR2 YFSETQ. The length of the CDR3 is 15 residues. CDR3: CASSLFQGMNTEAFF. The CDR3 DNA reads TGCGCCAGCAGCTTGTTTCAGGGGATGAACACTGAAGCTTTCTTT.

This clone was counted between two and nine times. The chain carries TRBV10-3 and TRBJ2-5; D is undetermined. Looked up from germline, CDR1 is ENHRY and CDR2 is SYGVKD. V lost 0 bases to trimming and J lost 5 bases, with 13 bases between them. The length of the CDR3 is 15 residues. CDR3 amino acids: CAISESHSTEETQYF. The CDR3 region has the DNA TGTGCCATCAGTGAGTCCCACAGCACCGAGGAGACCCAGTACTTC.